This T cell receptor (beta chain) was captured in a study of T-cell reconstitution after alpha-beta-depleted transplantation in children. CDR1 DFQATT and CDR2 SNEGSKA come from the germline V gene (reference sequence). V gave up 5 bases and J gave up 6 bases, with 16 bases separating them. The CDR3 is 13 amino acids. Preparation of the TCRbeta library involved a method that used unique molecular identifiers. Each CDR3 protein gets one entry after TCRdb re-called the PCR reads with MiXCR. The sample has under 300,000 distinct CDR3 sequences, approximately 9.8% seen once; the top ten hold around 5.1%. This material consisted of PBMCs from the stem cell graft donor, taken from the stem cell graft. The receptor comes from a human donor who donated a stem cell graft to a child with SCID. The chain carries TRBV20-1 and TRBJ1-1, with D uncertain. For the CDR3, the DNA is TGCAGTGCTGCGCCAGGTTCGGGAGCTGAAGCTTTCTTT. It codes for CSAAPGSGAEAFF.